The source of this T cell receptor (beta chain) is a study of low-dose radiotherapy and immunotherapy resistance in tumors. Whole-study context: Each patient was administered nivolumab intravenously at 240 mg, which was a flat dose, every two weeks, along with intravenous ipilimumab at 1 mg/kg every six weeks.

First-strand cDNA used TRAV- and TRBV-specific primers, covering alpha and beta chains. TCRs were put through approximately 20 PCR cycles of amplification with Phusion. A constant-region primer and the V-primer adapter served as the primer pair. TCRdb re-derived calls from the reads in MiXCR, one entry per CDR3 protein. The sample lists roughly 19,000 distinct CDR3 sequences, 74% occurring once. Donors were treated with nivolumab, ipilimumab, aspirin, and low-dose cyclophosphamide and radiotherapy. The receptor was isolated from a human donor with advanced metastatic prostate, ovarian, gallbladder or colorectal cancer (not recorded which). This table probably holds off-target reads from a library built for another chain.

The CDR3 nucleotides read TGCGCCAGCAGCCCCGGACAGGGGGCGCAGAACTATGGCTACACCTTC. Translation: CASSPGQGAQNYGYTF. The chain is built from TRBV5-1 and TRBJ1-2; 11 positions match TRBD1. V was pared by 4 bases and J by 2 bases, with 7 bases of the junction left unmatched. CDR1 and CDR2 from the germline V gene are SGHRS and YFSETQ. The CDR3 consists of 16 residues.